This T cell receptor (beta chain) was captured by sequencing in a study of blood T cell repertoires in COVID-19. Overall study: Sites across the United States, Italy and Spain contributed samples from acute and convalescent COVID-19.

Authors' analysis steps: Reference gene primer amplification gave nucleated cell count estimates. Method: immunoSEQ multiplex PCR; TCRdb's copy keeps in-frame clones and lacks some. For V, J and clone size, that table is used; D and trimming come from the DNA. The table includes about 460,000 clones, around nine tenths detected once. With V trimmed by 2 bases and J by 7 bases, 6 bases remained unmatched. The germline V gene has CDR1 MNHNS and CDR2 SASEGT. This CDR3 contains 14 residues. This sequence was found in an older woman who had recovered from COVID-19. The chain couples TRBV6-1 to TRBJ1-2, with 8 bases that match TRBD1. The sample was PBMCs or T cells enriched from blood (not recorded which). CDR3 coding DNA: TGTGCCAGCAGTGAATCGGACAGGGTACGTGGCTACACCTTC. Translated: CASSESDRVRGYTF.